One sample yielded the 27 T cell receptor beta chains listed below, sequenced in a study of cytomegalovirus exposure and HLA in healthy donors. The table came from immunoSEQ multiplex PCR; TCRdb's copy has only in-frame clones and leaves some out. Of around 300,000 clones in the sample, roughly 88% were seen once. The sequenced sample was PBMCs. The receptors were gathered from a woman younger than 30 in good health and CMV-seronegative.

The chain combines TRBV6-1 with TRBJ1-2; D is perhaps TRBD1 (6 bases). CDR3 length: 14 amino acids. V lost 7 bases to trimming and J lost 8 bases, with 20 bases between them. Germline V gene sequence: CDR1 MNHNS, CDR2 SASEGT. CDR3 sequence reads: CASTWDNRRGGYTF. CDR3 coding DNA: TGTGCCAGCACTTGGGACAATCGTCGGGGCGGCTACACCTTC.

This clone has just one count. The rearrangement joins TRBV7-8 to TRBJ2-7, with 8 nucleotides matching TRBD2. The CDR3 has 18 amino acids. Germline V gene lookup returns CDR1 SGHVS and CDR2 FQNEAQ. V dropped 1 base and J dropped 3; count of bases not matched to a gene: 14. CDR3: CASSLGLAGSLGGYEQYF. In DNA, the CDR3 is TGTGCCAGCAGCTTAGGGCTAGCGGGCAGTCTCGGGGGCTACGAGCAGTACTTC.

A few counts support this clone. The chain recombines TRBV6-1 with TRBJ1-3; a possible D gene is TRBD1 (5 bases). The V gene's germline CDR1 is MNHNS and CDR2 SASEGT. This CDR3 has 17 amino acids. V was clipped by 4 bases and J by 0 bases, with 16 bases between them. The CDR3 here is CASSALWGRVSGNTIYF. CDR3 coding DNA: TGTGCCAGCAGTGCTCTCTGGGGCCGCGTCTCTGGAAACACCATATATTTT.

V usage is TRBV29-1 and J usage is TRBJ1-1; 8 bases match TRBD1. CDR1 and CDR2 from the germline V gene are SQVTM and ANQGSEA. V lost 4 bases and J lost 10; bases outside the gene matches: 8. The CDR3 runs to 12 residues. The CDR3 is CSVALQGAGAFF. The CDR3 region has the DNA TGCAGCGTTGCGCTCCAGGGGGCCGGAGCTTTCTTT.

The genes are TRBV14 and TRBJ1-6, with D perhaps matching TRBD1 (5 bases). The V end was cut by 4 bases, the J end by 7 bases, with 14 bases between. Germline V CDR1 and CDR2: SGHDN, FVKESK. The CDR3 has 15 residues. CDR3 sequence: CASSLAAGINSPLHF. CDR3 nucleotides: TGTGCCAGCAGCCTTGCTGCAGGGATAAATTCACCCCTCCACTTT.

There are a few counts of this clone. The chain employs TRBV6-5 and TRBJ1-5; 8 positions match TRBD1. Losses at the gene ends were 10 bases for V and 11 bases for J; bases not matched to a gene: 7. The CDR3 covers 11 residues. Germline CDR1 and CDR2: MNHEY and SVGAGI. The CDR3, as DNA: TGTGCCACCGTCGACAGGGGTACCCAGCATTTT. Protein product: CATVDRGTQHF.

As DNA, the CDR3 is TGTGCCAGCAGTTACTCTAGGGGCAGGGTTCGGGACGAGCAGTACTTC. Its protein is CASSYSRGRVRDEQYF. The chain joins TRBV6-5 to TRBJ2-7; weak D call: TRBD1 (5 bases). The CDR3 runs to 16 residues. Trimming took off 0 bases at V and 5 bases at J, with 17 bases between the two ends. Germline loops: CDR1 MNHEY, CDR2 SVGAGI.

The chain joins TRBV4-1 to TRBJ2-1, with 12 positions matching TRBD2. Germline V gene sequence: CDR1 MGHRA, CDR2 YSYEKL. Losses at the gene ends were 4 bases for V and 0 bases for J; bases not matched to a gene: 1. This CDR3 has 16 residues. The CDR3 sequence: CASSPTSGGSYNEQFF. The CDR3 DNA follows: TGCGCCAGCAGCCCGACTAGCGGGGGCTCCTACAATGAGCAGTTCTTC.

The chain couples TRBV28 to TRBJ2-7, with D tentatively TRBD2 (5 bases). Germline V gene sequence: CDR1 MDHEN, CDR2 SYDVKM. This CDR3 is 11 amino acids long. The CDR3 is CRRQVFCEQYF. The CDR3 DNA reads as TGTCGGAGGCAGGTCTTTTGTGAGCAGTACTTC.

The chain combines TRBV27 with TRBJ2-1, with D perhaps TRBD2 (6 bases). Germline values: CDR1 MNHEY, CDR2 SMNVEV (reference sequence). Trimming left V 6 bases short and J 7 bases short, with 19 bases between. This CDR3 spans 15 amino acids. CDR3 bases: TGTGCCAGCAGCAGATTCCGAGTGGAGGGGAATGAGCAGTTCTTC. Its protein is CASSRFRVEGNEQFF.

This clone was found once. This chain connects TRBV6-5 to TRBJ1-1; no firm D call. Germline loops: CDR1 MNHEY, CDR2 SVGAGI. The CDR3 runs to 13 residues. V dropped 2 bases and J dropped 3 bases, with 7 bases sitting between them. DNA of the CDR3: TGTGCCAGCAGTTACAACGGTTACACTGAAGCTTTCTTT. It encodes CASSYNGYTEAFF.

The chain uses TRBV30 and TRBJ1-2, with 7 bases fitting TRBD1. The CDR3 has 14 residues. J was trimmed by 5 bases and V by 2 bases; bases with no gene match: 8. Germline CDR1 is GTSNPN and CDR2 is SVGIG (reference sequence). CDR3 protein: CAWSPPGQIYGYTF. CDR3 nucleotide sequence: TGTGCCTGGAGTCCCCCGGGACAGATATATGGCTACACCTTC.

As regards this clone: The junction departs from the called germline gene at one end, perhaps through a read error. The V and J genes are TRBV4-3 and TRBJ1-2; D perhaps matches TRBD1 (6 bases). Per germline, CDR1 LGHNA and CDR2 YSLEER. There are 13 residues in the CDR3. The CDR3 is CASSKDRNYGYTF. The CDR3 bases are TGCGCCAGCAGCAAAGACAGGAACTATGGCTACACCTTC.

The chain recombines TRBV14 with TRBJ1-1; D is unclear. Trimming took off 0 bases at V and 1 base at J, with 3 bases between the two ends. The CDR3 is 13 residues long. CDR1 SGHDN and CDR2 FVKESK come from the germline V gene. The CDR3: CASSQDQNTEAFF. The DNA of the CDR3 is TGTGCCAGCAGCCAAGACCAGAACACTGAAGCTTTCTTT.

The chain links TRBV4-3 to TRBJ2-3; D remains ambiguous. Trimming removed 1 base from V and 1 base from J, with 9 bases in between. This CDR3 comprises 15 residues. Germline-derived CDR1 and CDR2 are LGHNA and YSLEER. CDR3 nucleotides: TGCGCCAGCAGCCAAGTGCAGTTGGGCACAGATACGCAGTATTTT. Its protein is CASSQVQLGTDTQYF.

This chain connects TRBV14 to TRBJ2-7, with 7 bases aligning to TRBD2. The CDR3 sequence is 15 residues long. Germline CDR1 and CDR2: SGHDN and FVKESK. Trimming took 0 bases from V and 3 from J; bases not matched to a gene: 5. The CDR3 nucleotides are TGTGCCAGCAGCCAAGAAGGGAGGGAACACTACGAGCAGTACTTC. It specifies CASSQEGREHYEQYF.

This clone has a handful of counts. This chain links TRBV6-6 with TRBJ1-2; 8 bases are shared with TRBD1. This CDR3 has 13 amino acids. The germline V gene has CDR1 MNHNY and CDR2 SVGAGI (reference sequence). V gave up 8 bases and J gave up 4 bases; unmatched junction bases: 6. The CDR3 spells CASSTGAIYGYTF. CDR3 nucleotide sequence: TGTGCCAGCTCGACAGGGGCGATCTATGGCTACACCTTC.

The genes are TRBV6-5 and TRBJ2-1, with D perhaps matching TRBD2 (6 bases). Trimming pared 8 bases from V and 6 bases from J, leaving 17 bases between. The CDR3 has 14 amino acids. Germline V gene sequence: CDR1 MNHEY, CDR2 SVGAGI. The CDR3 DNA reads as TGTGCCAGCCTCGGTTCCACTAGCAGCAATGAGCAGTTCTTC. It specifies CASLGSTSSNEQFF.

The gene calls are TRBV7-8 and TRBJ2-7; D is possibly TRBD2 (5 bases). There are 17 residues in the CDR3. Trimming left V 2 bases short and J 4 bases short, with 21 bases between. Germline V CDR1 and CDR2: SGHVS, FQNEAQ. CDR3 coding DNA: TGTGCCAGCAGCTTAACCGCGGAGGCATACCTATTTTACGAGCAGTACTTC. It is translated as CASSLTAEAYLFYEQYF.

The gene calls are TRBV28 and TRBJ1-2; D might be TRBD1 (6 bases). The CDR3 is 15 amino acids. V dropped 1 base and J dropped 4 bases, with 13 bases sitting between them. The germline V gene has CDR1 MDHEN and CDR2 SYDVKM. In DNA, the CDR3 is TGTGCCAGCAGTTTATTGGGGGCCAGGGTCTATGGCTACACCTTC. Its translation: CASSLLGARVYGYTF.

The chain employs TRBV20-1 and TRBJ2-3; perhaps TRBD1 as D (6 bases). The CDR3 is made up of 11 amino acids. CDR1 and CDR2 (germline): DFQATT, SNEGSKA (reference sequence). CDR3 coding DNA: TGCAGCGGACAGTCCCCTGATACGCAGTATTTT. This gives the protein CSGQSPDTQYF.

The chain links TRBV10-1 to TRBJ2-7, with D possibly matching TRBD2 (6 bases). Germline assignment: CDR1 WNHNN and CDR2 SYGVQD (reference sequence). The CDR3 is 13 residues long. The germline V and J ends were trimmed by 0 bases and 7 bases, with 10 bases remaining between them. The CDR3 is CASSESAGREQYF. As DNA, the CDR3 is TGCGCCAGCAGTGAGTCGGCGGGGAGGGAGCAGTACTTC.

This clone appeared once. V usage is TRBV15 and J usage is TRBJ1-3, with D possibly TRBD1 on 5 matching bases. The CDR3 extends over 15 amino acids. Germline-derived CDR1 and CDR2 are LNHNV and YYDKDF (reference sequence). V lost 3 bases to trimming and J lost 0 bases, with 9 bases between them. This CDR3 is CATSRPGLSGNTIYF. The CDR3 coding sequence is TGTGCCACCAGCAGGCCAGGGCTCTCTGGAAACACCATATATTTT.

This clone showed up just a few times. This chain connects TRBV30 to TRBJ1-5; unclear D gene. The CDR3 runs to 13 residues. The V end was cut by 1 base, the J end by 0 bases, with 4 bases between. The germline V gene has CDR1 GTSNPN and CDR2 SVGIG (reference sequence). The CDR3 loop is CAWSASSNQPQHF. Here the CDR3 DNA reads TGTGCCTGGAGTGCGAGTAGCAATCAGCCCCAGCATTTT.

This chain links TRBV4-1 with TRBJ2-3; 10 nucleotides line up with TRBD1. The V gene's germline CDR1 is MGHRA and CDR2 YSYEKL. Losses at the gene ends were 0 bases for V and 3 bases for J; bases not matched to a gene: 6. The CDR3 covers 17 residues. In nucleotides, the CDR3 is TGCGCCAGCAGCCAAGATCTTTGGACAGGGGGAACAGATACGCAGTATTTT. Its protein product is CASSQDLWTGGTDTQYF.

The chain employs TRBV7-3 and TRBJ2-1; maybe TRBD1 (7 bases). The CDR3 loop spans 14 amino acids. The V gene's germline CDR1 is SGHTA and CDR2 FQGTGA. Trimming cost V 0 bases and J 8 bases, with 11 bases left between them. DNA of the CDR3: TGTGCCAGCAGCTTAACCGGAGGGGGCGATGAGCAGTTCTTC. Its translation: CASSLTGGGDEQFF.

This clone was detected only a few times. V and J are TRBV5-1 and TRBJ1-5; no reliable D call. Germline CDR1 is SGHRS and CDR2 is YFSETQ. CDR3 length: 13 residues. Trimming took off 0 bases at V and 6 bases at J, with 7 bases between the two ends. This CDR3 reads CASSLASGQPQHF. The CDR3 DNA reads as TGCGCCAGCAGCTTGGCCTCGGGTCAGCCCCAGCATTTT.